This T cell receptor beta chain was found in a study of T cells after yellow fever vaccination. General study findings and limits: Post-booster repertoires contained most primary-vaccination clones again (around 97% CD4, roughly 91% CD8). A limited proportion of clonotypes was detected within both the CD4 and CD8 compartments. Abundant clonotypes from the bulk population could contaminate FACS-sorted repertoires.

Making TCR cDNA involved 5'RACE template switching, which added UMIs and a universal primer site. Via MiXCR, TCRdb re-called the 5' RACE reads, giving one row per CDR3 protein. The data hold 550,000 to 750,000 distinct CDR3 sequences, with approximately 13% observed a single time. With respect to this clonotype: The antigen is undetermined. The junction and the germline gene differ at one end; a read error may be behind it.

This CDR3 spans 16 amino acids. Germline values: CDR1 DFQATT, CDR2 SNEGSKA (reference sequence). The sequenced sample was PBMCs, obtained on the day of the yellow fever booster vaccination. The J gene is TRBJ2-1, the V gene TRBV20-1; D might be TRBD2 (5 bases). The sequence was collected from a man younger than 40 who received the YFV17D yellow fever vaccine. The CDR3 bases are TGCTGTGCTAAAGGGTGGCTAGCAGCCTCCTACAATGAGCAGTTCTTC. The encoded protein is CCAKGWLAASYNEQFF.